This TCR beta chain derives from a study of blood T cell repertoires in COVID-19. The overall study: Samples representing acute and convalescent COVID-19 were sourced from the United States, Italy and Spain.

Germline V CDR1 and CDR2: SGHRS, YFSETQ. The CDR3 is made up of 11 amino acids. V gave up 7 bases and J gave up 7 bases; unmatched junction bases: 4. In the authors' workflow: Using reference gene primer amplification, nucleated cell counts were estimated. Assay: immunoSEQ multiplex PCR; the TCRdb copy retains only in-frame clones and omits some. D and trimming come from the DNA, and the V and J calls and clone size come from that table. This table holds around 150,000 clones, 85% to 95% found once. This TCR was recovered from a woman aged 45 to 65 with acute or convalescent COVID-19. Sequenced input: peripheral blood. The chain recombines TRBV5-1 with TRBJ1-2, with 7 bases that match TRBD1. The CDR3 here is CASGTGVGYTF. CDR3 bases: TGCGCCAGCGGCACAGGGGTTGGCTACACCTTC.